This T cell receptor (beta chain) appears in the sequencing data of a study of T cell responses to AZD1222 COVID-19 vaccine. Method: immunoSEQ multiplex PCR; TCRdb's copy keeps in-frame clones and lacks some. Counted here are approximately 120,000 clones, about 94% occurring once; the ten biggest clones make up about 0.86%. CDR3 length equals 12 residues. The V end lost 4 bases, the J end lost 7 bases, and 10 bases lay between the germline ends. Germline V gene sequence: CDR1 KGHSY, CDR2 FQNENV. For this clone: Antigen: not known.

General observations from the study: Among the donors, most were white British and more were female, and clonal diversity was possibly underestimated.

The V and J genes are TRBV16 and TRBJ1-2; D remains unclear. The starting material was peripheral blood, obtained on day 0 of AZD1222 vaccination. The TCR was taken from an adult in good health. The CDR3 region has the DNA TGTGCCAGCAGCCGCTCGGGTCGTGGCTACACCTTC. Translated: CASSRSGRGYTF.